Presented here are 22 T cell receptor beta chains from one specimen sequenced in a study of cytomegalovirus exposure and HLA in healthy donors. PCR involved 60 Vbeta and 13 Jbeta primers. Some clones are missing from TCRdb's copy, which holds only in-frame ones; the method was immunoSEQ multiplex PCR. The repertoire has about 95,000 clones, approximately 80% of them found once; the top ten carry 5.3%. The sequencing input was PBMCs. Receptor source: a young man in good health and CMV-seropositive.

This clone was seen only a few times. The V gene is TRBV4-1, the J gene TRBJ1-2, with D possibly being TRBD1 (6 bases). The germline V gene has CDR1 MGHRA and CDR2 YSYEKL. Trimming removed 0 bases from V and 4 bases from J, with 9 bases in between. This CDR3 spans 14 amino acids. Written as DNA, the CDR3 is TGCGCCAGCAGCCAAGACAGGGGCGGCTATGGCTACACCTTC. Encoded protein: CASSQDRGGYGYTF.

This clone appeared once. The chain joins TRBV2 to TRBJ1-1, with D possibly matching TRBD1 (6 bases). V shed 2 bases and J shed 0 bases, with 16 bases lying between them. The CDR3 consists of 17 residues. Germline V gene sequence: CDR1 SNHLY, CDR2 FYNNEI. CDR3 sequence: CASSEPPTRTVNTEAFF. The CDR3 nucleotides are TGTGCCAGCAGTGAACCGCCTACCCGGACAGTGAACACTGAAGCTTTCTTT.

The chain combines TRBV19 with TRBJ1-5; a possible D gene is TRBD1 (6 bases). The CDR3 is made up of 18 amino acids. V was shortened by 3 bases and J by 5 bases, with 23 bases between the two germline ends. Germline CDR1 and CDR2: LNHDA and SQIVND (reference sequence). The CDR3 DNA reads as TGTGCCAGTAGTATGGGACACCGGTCCTCTTATGGGGATCAGCCCCAGCATTTT. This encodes CASSMGHRSSYGDQPQHF.

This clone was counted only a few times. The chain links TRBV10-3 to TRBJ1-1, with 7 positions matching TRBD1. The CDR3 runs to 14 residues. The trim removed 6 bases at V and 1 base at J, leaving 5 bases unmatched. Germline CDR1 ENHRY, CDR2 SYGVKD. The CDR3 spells CAIRKRQGNTEAFF. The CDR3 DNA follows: TGTGCCATCAGGAAACGACAGGGGAACACTGAAGCTTTCTTT.

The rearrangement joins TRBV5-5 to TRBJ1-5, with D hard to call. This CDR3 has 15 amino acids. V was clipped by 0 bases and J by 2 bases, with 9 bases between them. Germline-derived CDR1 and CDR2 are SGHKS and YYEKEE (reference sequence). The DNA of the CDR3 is TGTGCCAGCAGCTTGGACGGCCGGGGCAATCAGCCCCAGCATTTT. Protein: CASSLDGRGNQPQHF.

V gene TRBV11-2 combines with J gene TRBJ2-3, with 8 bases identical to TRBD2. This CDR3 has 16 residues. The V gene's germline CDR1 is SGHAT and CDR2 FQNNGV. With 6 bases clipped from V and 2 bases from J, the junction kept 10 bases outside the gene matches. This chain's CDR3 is CASRKRTSGITDTQYF. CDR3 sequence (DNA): TGTGCCAGCAGAAAACGAACTAGCGGTATCACAGATACGCAGTATTTT. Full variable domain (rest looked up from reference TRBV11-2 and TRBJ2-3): EAGVAQSPRYKIIEKRQSVAFWCNPISGHATLYWYQQILGQGPKLLIQFQNNGVVDDSQLPKDRFSAERLKGVDSTLKIQPAKLEDSAVYLCASRKRTSGITDTQYFGPGTRLTVL.

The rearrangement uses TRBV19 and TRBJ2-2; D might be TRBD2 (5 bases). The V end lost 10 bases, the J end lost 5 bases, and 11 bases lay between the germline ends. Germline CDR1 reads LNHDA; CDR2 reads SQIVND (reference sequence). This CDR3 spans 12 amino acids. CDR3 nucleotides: TGTGCCATTTCAAGGAGGACCGGGGAGCTGTTTTTT. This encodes CAISRRTGELFF.

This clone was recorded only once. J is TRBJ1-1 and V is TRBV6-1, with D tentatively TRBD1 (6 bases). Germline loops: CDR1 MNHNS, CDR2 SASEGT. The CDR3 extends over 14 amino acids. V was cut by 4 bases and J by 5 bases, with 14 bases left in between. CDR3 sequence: CASSALGGDTEAFF. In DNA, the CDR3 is TGTGCCAGCAGTGCTCTAGGGGGAGATACTGAAGCTTTCTTT.

The CDR3 region is CASSHPPRTEAFF. CDR3 DNA: TGCGCCAGCAGCCACCCCCCTCGCACTGAAGCTTTCTTT. The chain combines TRBV4-1 with TRBJ1-1; D is ambiguous. The CDR3 has 13 residues. The V gene lost 3 bases and the J gene lost 4 bases, with 9 bases spanning the gap. Looked up from germline, CDR1 is MGHRA and CDR2 is YSYEKL.

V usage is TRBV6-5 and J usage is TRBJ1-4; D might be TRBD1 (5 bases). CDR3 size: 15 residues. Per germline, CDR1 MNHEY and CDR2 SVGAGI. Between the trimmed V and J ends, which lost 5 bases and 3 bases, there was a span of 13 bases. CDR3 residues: CASSPSGGANEKLFF. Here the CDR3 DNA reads TGTGCCAGCAGTCCCAGTGGGGGGGCTAATGAAAAACTGTTTTTT.

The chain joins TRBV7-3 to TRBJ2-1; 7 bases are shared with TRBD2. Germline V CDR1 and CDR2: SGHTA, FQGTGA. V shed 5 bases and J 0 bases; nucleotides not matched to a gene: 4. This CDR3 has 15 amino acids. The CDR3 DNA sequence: TGTGCCAGCAGCATCCTAGCGGCCTCCTACAATGAGCAGTTCTTC. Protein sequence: CASSILAASYNEQFF.

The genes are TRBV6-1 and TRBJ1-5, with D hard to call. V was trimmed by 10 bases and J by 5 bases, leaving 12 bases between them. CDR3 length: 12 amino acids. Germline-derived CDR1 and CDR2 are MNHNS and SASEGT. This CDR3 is CATLAGYQPQHF. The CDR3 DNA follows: TGTGCCACCCTCGCGGGGTATCAGCCCCAGCATTTT.

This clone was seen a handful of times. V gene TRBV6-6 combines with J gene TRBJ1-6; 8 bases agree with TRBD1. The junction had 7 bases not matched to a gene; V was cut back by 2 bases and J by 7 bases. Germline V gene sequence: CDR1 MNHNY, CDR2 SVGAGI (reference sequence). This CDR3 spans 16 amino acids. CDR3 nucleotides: TGTGCCAGCAGTTACCCCCTCGGACAGGGAAATTCACCCCTCCACTTT. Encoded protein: CASSYPLGQGNSPLHF.

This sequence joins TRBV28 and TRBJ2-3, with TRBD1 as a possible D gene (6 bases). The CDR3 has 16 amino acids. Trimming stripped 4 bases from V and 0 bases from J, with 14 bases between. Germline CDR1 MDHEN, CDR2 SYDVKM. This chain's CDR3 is CASSSLTGGSTDTQYF. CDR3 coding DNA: TGTGCCAGCAGTTCACTGACAGGCGGAAGCACAGATACGCAGTATTTT.

The CDR3, as DNA: TGTGCCAGCTCACCAAACAGGGCTGGCTATGGCTACACCTTC. Translated, it gives CASSPNRAGYGYTF. This chain uses TRBV18 with TRBJ1-2, with D tentatively TRBD1 (6 bases). CDR1 and CDR2 from the germline V gene are KGHSH and LQKENI. The V gene lost 2 bases and the J gene lost 4 bases, with 11 bases spanning the gap. The CDR3 has 14 amino acids.

The chain's CDR3 is CASSLTGGSYNEQFF. Here the CDR3 DNA reads TGTGCCAGCAGTTTAACAGGGGGCTCCTACAATGAGCAGTTCTTC. The rearrangement joins TRBV6-4 to TRBJ2-1, with TRBD1 matching over 8 bases. Germline lookup yields CDR1 MRHNA and CDR2 SNTAGT. There are 15 residues in the CDR3. Losses at the gene ends were 5 bases for V and 0 bases for J; bases not matched to a gene: 3.

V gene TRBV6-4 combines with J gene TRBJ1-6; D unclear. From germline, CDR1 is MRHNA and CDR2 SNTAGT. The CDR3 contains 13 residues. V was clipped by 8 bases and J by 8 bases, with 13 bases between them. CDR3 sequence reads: CASGEAFDSPLHF. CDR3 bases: TGTGCCAGCGGGGAGGCTTTCGATTCACCCCTCCACTTT.

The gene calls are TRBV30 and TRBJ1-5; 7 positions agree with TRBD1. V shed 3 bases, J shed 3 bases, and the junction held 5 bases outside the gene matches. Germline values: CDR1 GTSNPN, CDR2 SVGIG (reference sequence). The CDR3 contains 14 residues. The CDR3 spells CAWRLQGFNQPQHF. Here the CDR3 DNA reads TGTGCCTGGAGGCTACAGGGGTTCAATCAGCCCCAGCATTTT.

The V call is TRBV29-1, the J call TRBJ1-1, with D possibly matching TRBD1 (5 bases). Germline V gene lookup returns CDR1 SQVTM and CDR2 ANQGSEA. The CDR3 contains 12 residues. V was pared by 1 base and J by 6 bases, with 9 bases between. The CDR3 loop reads CSVEAQGAEAFF. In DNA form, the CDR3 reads TGCAGCGTTGAAGCCCAGGGCGCTGAAGCTTTCTTT.

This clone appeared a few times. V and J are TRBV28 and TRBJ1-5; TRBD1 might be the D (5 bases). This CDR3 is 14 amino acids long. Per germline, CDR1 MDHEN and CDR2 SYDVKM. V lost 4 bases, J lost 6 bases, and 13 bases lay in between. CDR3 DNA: TGTGCCAGCAGTTCCCCGGAGACAGCTCAGCCCCAGCATTTT. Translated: CASSSPETAQPQHF. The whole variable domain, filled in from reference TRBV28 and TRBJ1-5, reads DVKVTQSSRYLVKRTGEKVFLECVQDMDHENMFWYRQDPGLGLRLIYFSYDVKMKEKGDIPEGYSVSREKKERFSLILESASTNQTSMYLCASSSPETAQPQHFGDGTRLSIL.

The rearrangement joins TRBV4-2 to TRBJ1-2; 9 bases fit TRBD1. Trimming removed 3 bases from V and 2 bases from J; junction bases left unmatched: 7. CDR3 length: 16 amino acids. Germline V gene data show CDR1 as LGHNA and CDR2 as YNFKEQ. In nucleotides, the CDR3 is TGTGCCAGCAGCCATCCGGCTGGACAGGGGAACTATGGCTACACCTTC. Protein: CASSHPAGQGNYGYTF.

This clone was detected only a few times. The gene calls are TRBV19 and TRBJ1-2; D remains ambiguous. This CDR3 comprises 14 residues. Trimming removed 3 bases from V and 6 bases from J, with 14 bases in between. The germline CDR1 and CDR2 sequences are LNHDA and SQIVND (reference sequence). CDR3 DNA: TGTGCCAGTAGTATGGGTATGGAGGGCAATGGCTACACCTTC. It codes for CASSMGMEGNGYTF.